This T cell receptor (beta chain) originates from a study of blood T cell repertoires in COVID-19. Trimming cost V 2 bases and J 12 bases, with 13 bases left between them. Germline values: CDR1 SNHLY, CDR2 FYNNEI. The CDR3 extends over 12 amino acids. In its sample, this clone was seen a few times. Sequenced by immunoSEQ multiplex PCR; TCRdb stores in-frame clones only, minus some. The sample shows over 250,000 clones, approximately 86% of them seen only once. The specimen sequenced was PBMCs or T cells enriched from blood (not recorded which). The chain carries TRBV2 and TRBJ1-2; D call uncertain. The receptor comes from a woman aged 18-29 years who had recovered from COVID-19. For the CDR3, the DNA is TGTGCCAGCAGTGAATTGCGGGCAGGACACACCTTC. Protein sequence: CASSELRAGHTF.